The T cell receptor beta chain described here comes from a study of cytomegalovirus exposure and HLA in healthy donors. Study as a whole: An earlier analysis found 95 million to 140 million unique TCR beta sequences from approximately 190 million T cells.

Both 60 Vbeta primers and 13 Jbeta primers went into the PCR. Produced via immunoSEQ multiplex PCR; TCRdb's table is partial and in-frame only. Of under 200,000 clones listed, more than 9.5% were seen once; the top ten hold approximately 8.3%. This CDR3 is built from 15 residues. Germline CDR1 and CDR2: MNHEY and SVGAGI. The ends lost 4 bases at V and 4 bases at J; junction bases unmatched: 5. Sequences were obtained from PBMCs. This chain links TRBV6-5 with TRBJ2-1; TRBD2 agrees at 9 bases. The sequence was collected from a middle-aged man in good health and CMV-seropositive. CDR3 sequence: CASSSQRGVYNEQFF. The CDR3, as DNA: TGTGCCAGCAGTTCCCAGCGGGGGGTTTACAATGAGCAGTTCTTC.